These 21 T cell receptor beta chains share one sample of origin, sequenced in a study of STAT5B mutations in CD4+ large granular lymphocyte leukemia. Only in-frame clones appear in the TCRdb table, and some are missing; sequencing was by immunoSEQ multiplex PCR. The sample lists 30,000 or so clones, 85% occurring once. The sample comprised CD4+ T cells from blood buffy coats. Every receptor here comes from a human donor in good health.

Here the CDR3 DNA reads TGTGCCAGCAGCCCCCGGGCTAGCGGGGCCTACAATGAGCAGTTCTTC. Encoded protein: CASSPRASGAYNEQFF. The V call is TRBV7-9, the J call TRBJ2-1; 9 bases agree with TRBD2. Trimming removed 5 bases from V and 2 bases from J; junction bases left unmatched: 7. Germline lookup yields CDR1 SEHNR and CDR2 FQNEAQ (reference sequence). The CDR3 totals 16 residues.

The J gene is TRBJ2-7, the V gene TRBV5-5; the match to TRBD2 covers 8 bases. CDR1 is SGHKS and CDR2 is YYEKEE in the germline V gene (reference sequence). There are 13 residues in the CDR3. The CDR3 sequence is CAAGVAPTYEQYF. The DNA of the CDR3 is TGTGCAGCGGGGGTTGCACCTACCTACGAGCAGTACTTC.

V usage is TRBV6-1 and J usage is TRBJ1-6, with TRBD1 matching 9 bases. The CDR3 runs 14 residues. V lost 7 bases, J lost 10 bases, and 8 bases stayed unmatched. CDR1 MNHNS and CDR2 SASEGT come from the germline V gene. The CDR3 sequence is CASIAGQGRSPLHF. CDR3 nucleotide sequence: TGTGCCAGCATAGCCGGACAGGGGAGATCACCCCTCCACTTT.

The chain links TRBV19 to TRBJ1-2; 8 positions agree with TRBD1. From germline, CDR1 is LNHDA and CDR2 SQIVND (reference sequence). The CDR3 covers 17 residues. With V trimmed by 5 bases and J by 4 bases, 15 bases remained unmatched. Written as DNA, the CDR3 is TGTGCCAGTAGTCTCGAATCCGGGACAGGTATTATCTATGGCTACACCTTC. It encodes CASSLESGTGIIYGYTF. Drawing the rest from reference TRBV19 and TRBJ1-2, the complete variable domain is DGGITQSPKYLFRKEGQNVTLSCEQNLNHDAMYWYRQDPGQGLRLIYYSQIVNDFQKGDIAEGYSVSREKKESFPLTVTSAQKNPTAFYLCASSLESGTGIIYGYTFGSGTRLTVV.

V usage is TRBV28 and J usage is TRBJ2-3; a possible D gene is TRBD1 (5 bases). V lost 4 bases to trimming and J lost 0 bases, with 11 bases between them. This CDR3 has 15 residues. Looked up from germline, CDR1 is MDHEN and CDR2 is SYDVKM. CDR3 coding DNA: TGTGCCAGCAGTTCTCGGCAGGGAAGCACAGATACGCAGTATTTT. Amino acid sequence: CASSSRQGSTDTQYF.

The rearrangement joins TRBV30 to TRBJ1-6; TRBD1 might be the D (5 bases). This CDR3 is 15 amino acids long. V was clipped by 4 bases and J by 7 bases, with 17 bases between them. CDR1 and CDR2 (germline): GTSNPN, SVGIG (reference sequence). CDR3 region: CAWKFWDVQNSPLHF. The DNA for the CDR3 is TGTGCCTGGAAATTTTGGGACGTTCAGAATTCACCCCTCCACTTT. Full variable domain (outside the CDR3, taken from reference TRBV30 and TRBJ1-6): SQTIHQWPATLVQPVGSPLSLECTVEGTSNPNLYWYRQAAGRGLQLLFYSVGIGQISSEVPQNLSASRPQDRQFILSSKKLLLSDSGFYLCAWKFWDVQNSPLHFGNGTRLTVT.

In DNA, the CDR3 is TGTGCCAGCAGTTCACAAACCGGGACAGGGCCCCTGTACTTC. This codes for CASSSQTGTGPLYF. The chain combines TRBV6-5 with TRBJ2-7; 9 bases are a match to TRBD1. Germline lookup yields CDR1 MNHEY and CDR2 SVGAGI. The length of the CDR3 is 14 residues. V gave up 4 bases and J gave up 12 bases; unmatched junction bases: 13.

This sequence joins TRBV6-5 and TRBJ2-7, with 7 bases matching TRBD1. The V and J ends lost 6 bases and 1 base, in that order; junction bases with no gene match: 3. Germline CDR1 reads MNHEY; CDR2 reads SVGAGI. CDR3 size: 13 residues. CDR3 amino acids: CASRRQGSYEQYF. The CDR3 DNA sequence: TGTGCCAGCAGGCGACAGGGTTCCTACGAGCAGTACTTC.

The V gene is TRBV10-3, the J gene TRBJ2-1; D perhaps matches TRBD1 (6 bases). Trimming stripped 4 bases from V and 6 bases from J, with 16 bases between. This CDR3 is 15 amino acids long. The V gene's germline CDR1 is ENHRY and CDR2 SYGVKD. DNA for the CDR3: TGTGCCATCAGTGTTGGGGGACAAATAGGCAATGAGCAGTTCTTC. It codes for CAISVGGQIGNEQFF.

This clone was picked up one time. This chain uses TRBV14 with TRBJ2-3; TRBD2 matches at 12 bases. Germline values: CDR1 SGHDN, CDR2 FVKESK. Germline trimming cut 2 bases from V and 2 bases from J; bases unmatched to any gene: 17. The CDR3 spans 21 residues. CDR3 sequence reads: CASSQPLRTSGNRRLTDTQYF. The CDR3 region has the DNA TGTGCCAGCAGCCAACCCTTAAGGACTAGCGGGAATCGGCGTCTCACAGATACGCAGTATTTT. Full variable domain (rest looked up from reference TRBV14 and TRBJ2-3): EAGVTQFPSHSVIEKGQTVTLRCDPISGHDNLYWYRRVMGKEIKFLLHFVKESKQDESGMPNNRFLAERTGGTYSTLKVQPAELEDSGVYFCASSQPLRTSGNRRLTDTQYFGPGTRLTVL.

The CDR3 DNA reads as TGTGCCAGCAGCCAAGATTTCGGCAGGCTGGGTTTTCTAGCCAAAAACATTCAGTACTTC. Its protein product is CASSQDFGRLGFLAKNIQYF. The rearrangement joins TRBV4-2 to TRBJ2-4; unclear D gene. V lost 0 bases, J lost 0 bases, and 21 bases lay in between. Germline CDR1 reads LGHNA; CDR2 reads YNFKEQ. This CDR3 is 20 amino acids long.

The genes are TRBV6-4 and TRBJ2-2; 8 bases fit TRBD1. This CDR3 region has 13 residues. In germline, CDR1 is MRHNA, CDR2 SNTAGT. Unmatched junction bases numbered 8, after V lost 6 bases and J lost 11 bases. CDR3 sequence: CASRDPPGGELFF. The CDR3 coding sequence is TGTGCCAGCAGGGACCCCCCAGGGGGCGAGCTGTTTTTT.

This clone was recorded a few times. The chain couples TRBV30 to TRBJ2-5, with D hard to call. V was cut by 1 base and J by 2 bases, with 14 bases left in between. The CDR3 consists of 15 residues. Germline values: CDR1 GTSNPN, CDR2 SVGIG (reference sequence). The DNA for the CDR3 is TGTGCCTGGAGTGCCCCCGCCGGGCCTCAAGAGACCCAGTACTTC. It specifies CAWSAPAGPQETQYF.

The chain joins TRBV18 to TRBJ1-5; D remains ambiguous. Germline lookup yields CDR1 KGHSH and CDR2 LQKENI. CDR3 length: 13 amino acids. V lost 4 bases to trimming and J lost 5 bases, with 9 bases between them. The CDR3: CASSLSSDQPQHF. DNA for the CDR3: TGTGCCAGCTCACTTTCATCGGATCAGCCCCAGCATTTT.

A single count supports this clone. The CDR3 nucleotides are TGCGCCAGCAGCTTTTCGACTAGCGGGAGGGCCGGTGAGCAGTTCTTC. This sequence encodes CASSFSTSGRAGEQFF. This chain links TRBV5-1 with TRBJ2-1, with 14 bases identical to TRBD2. In germline, CDR1 is SGHRS, CDR2 YFSETQ. The CDR3 contains 16 residues. V gave up 2 bases and J gave up 9 bases; unmatched junction bases: 7.

This clone was picked up a small number of times. The chain joins TRBV20-1 to TRBJ1-1, with unresolved D. Germline V gene data show CDR1 as DFQATT and CDR2 as SNEGSKA (reference sequence). Trimming removed 6 bases at V and 5 bases at J, with 7 bases between. This CDR3 is built from 10 residues. The CDR3 spells CSARNTEAFF. The CDR3 bases are TGCAGTGCCAGAAATACTGAAGCTTTCTTT.

The V gene is TRBV5-1, the J gene TRBJ1-1; 8 nucleotides line up with TRBD1. The germline CDR1 and CDR2 sequences are SGHRS and YFSETQ. The CDR3 length is 15 residues. Trimming cost V 2 bases and J 4 bases; bases outside gene matches: 7. CDR3 sequence reads: CASSFWTGITTEAFF. The CDR3 DNA reads TGCGCCAGCAGCTTCTGGACAGGGATCACCACTGAAGCTTTCTTT.

The J gene is TRBJ2-2, the V gene TRBV28; 8 bases line up with TRBD2. J gave up 2 bases and V 5 bases, and 4 bases lay outside the gene matches. The germline gives CDR1 MDHEN, CDR2 SYDVKM. The length of the CDR3 is 15 residues. The CDR3 nucleotides are TGTGCCAGCAGTAACGGGAGGGTAAACACCGGGGAGCTGTTTTTT. This encodes CASSNGRVNTGELFF.

This clone was counted only a few times. This chain connects TRBV19 to TRBJ2-1; D might be TRBD2 (5 bases). There are 15 residues in the CDR3. Germline loops: CDR1 LNHDA, CDR2 SQIVND (reference sequence). V lost 6 bases and J 5 bases, leaving 17 bases between the germline ends. The CDR3 nucleotides read TGTGCCAGTAGAAGGAGCGGTGGTGTGGACAATGAGCAGTTCTTC. Translating gives CASRRSGGVDNEQFF.

This sequence joins TRBV7-2 and TRBJ2-2; no reliable D call. CDR3 length: 15 amino acids. Germline lookup yields CDR1 SGHTA and CDR2 FQGNSA. Trimming stripped 5 bases from V and 6 bases from J, with 16 bases between. The CDR3 region is CASSPQPEVAGELFF. The CDR3 DNA sequence: TGTGCCAGCAGCCCACAGCCGGAAGTTGCCGGGGAGCTGTTTTTT.

This clone was seen once. The chain uses TRBV7-9 and TRBJ1-1, with no clear D. V was cut by 6 bases and J by 7 bases, with 15 bases left in between. This CDR3 has 13 residues. Germline V gives CDR1 SEHNR, CDR2 FQNEAQ (reference sequence). CDR3 in amino acids: CASRLPRRSEAFF. CDR3 nucleotide sequence: TGTGCCAGCAGATTACCGCGGCGGAGTGAAGCTTTCTTT.